These 21 T cell receptor beta chains originate from one sample sequenced in a study of blood T cell repertoires in COVID-19. Measured with immunoSEQ multiplex PCR; TCRdb has only the in-frame clones, and not every one. The table has about 99,000 clones, roughly 87% seen once. Sample: peripheral blood. These receptor sequences come from a woman of 80 years or more in a cohort sampled during active COVID-19.

The chain couples TRBV27 to TRBJ2-7; D is unresolved. CDR1 is MNHEY and CDR2 is SMNVEV in the germline V gene (reference sequence). Trimming shortened V by 5 bases and J by 6 bases, and 14 bases separated the two germline ends. The CDR3 spans 13 residues. The CDR3 DNA sequence: TGTGCCAGCAGTACGCAAGTTTCCAGCGAGCAGTACTTC. Translation gives CASSTQVSSEQYF.

V is TRBV5-1 and J is TRBJ2-5; TRBD2 might be the D (5 bases). From germline, CDR1 is SGHRS and CDR2 YFSETQ. The CDR3 contains 14 residues. Trimming pared 4 bases from V and 2 bases from J, leaving 12 bases between. CDR3 coding DNA: TGCGCCAGCAGCCTCCGGGGTCTTCAAGAGACCCAGTACTTC. It encodes CASSLRGLQETQYF. Full variable domain (outside the CDR3, taken from reference TRBV5-1 and TRBJ2-5): KAGVTQTPRYLIKTRGQQVTLSCSPISGHRSVSWYQQTPGQGLQFLFEYFSETQRNKGNFPGRFSGRQFSNSRSEMNVSTLELGDSALYLCASSLRGLQETQYFGPGTRLLVL.

The chain combines TRBV4-2 with TRBJ1-2; TRBD1 matches 8 bases. With V trimmed by 4 bases and J by 2 bases, 9 bases remained unmatched. Germline loops: CDR1 LGHNA, CDR2 YNFKEQ. The CDR3 contains 16 residues. The CDR3 coding sequence is TGTGCCAGCAGCCTCGACAGGGGAGGACTGAACTATGGCTACACCTTC. It is translated as CASSLDRGGLNYGYTF.

The V and J genes are TRBV5-1 and TRBJ1-2; 8 bases match TRBD1. CDR1 SGHRS and CDR2 YFSETQ come from the germline V gene. V lost 4 bases, J lost 5 bases, and 4 bases stayed unmatched. The CDR3 contains 13 residues. The CDR3 loop reads CASSQGDRYGYTF. The CDR3 nucleotides are TGCGCCAGCAGCCAAGGGGACAGGTATGGCTACACCTTC.

The CDR3 coding sequence is TGTGCCAGTAAGAGGAGCGGCAGCACAGATACGCAGTATTTT. Residues: CASKRSGSTDTQYF. The chain has TRBV19 and TRBJ2-3; TRBD2 is a possible D gene (5 bases). Per the germline V gene, CDR1 is LNHDA and CDR2 is SQIVND (reference sequence). The CDR3 extends over 14 amino acids. V was cut by 7 bases and J by 0 bases, with 11 bases left in between.

The chain couples TRBV3-1 (or the pseudogene TRBV3-2) to TRBJ1-2; no firm D call. From germline, CDR1 is LGHDT and CDR2 YNNKEL (reference sequence). Trimming shortened V by 1 base and J by 5 bases, and 5 bases separated the two germline ends. The CDR3 runs to 12 residues. CDR3 bases: TGTGCCAGCAGCCAAGCTCGTTATGGCTACACCTTC. Its translation: CASSQARYGYTF.

The J gene is TRBJ2-3, the V gene TRBV24-1, with 7 bases aligning to TRBD2. CDR3 length equals 16 residues. Trimming cost V 2 bases and J 3 bases; bases outside gene matches: 7. CDR1 KGHDR and CDR2 SFDVKD come from the germline V gene. The CDR3 sequence: CATSDSPGGKTDTQYF. Here the CDR3 DNA reads TGTGCCACCAGTGATTCTCCGGGGGGTAAAACAGATACGCAGTATTTT.

This clone has only one observation. The chain employs TRBV12-3 or TRBV12-4 and TRBJ1-4, with a tentative D call TRBD1 (5 bases). V lost 6 bases and J 14 bases, leaving 16 bases between the germline ends. This CDR3 is 12 amino acids long. The CDR3 coding sequence is TGTGCCAGCAGCCAGGGTTTTGGAGTTCTGTTTTTT. Its protein is CASSQGFGVLFF.

The J gene is TRBJ1-5, the V gene TRBV28; TRBD1 agrees at 7 bases. Germline V gives CDR1 MDHEN, CDR2 SYDVKM. CDR3 length: 12 amino acids. Losses at the gene ends were 8 bases for V and 4 bases for J; bases not matched to a gene: 2. The DNA for the CDR3 is TGTGCCAGCGGGGACAGTAATCAGCCCCAGCATTTT. The encoded protein is CASGDSNQPQHF.

The chain recombines TRBV10-1 with TRBJ2-3, with D possibly being TRBD2 (5 bases). The CDR3 totals 14 residues. CDR1 is WNHNN, CDR2 SYGVQD, per germline (reference sequence). The V end lost 4 bases, the J end lost 1 base, and 9 bases lay between the germline ends. The CDR3 region has the DNA TGCGCCAGCAGTGGACTACCCGGCACAGATACGCAGTATTTT. Translation gives CASSGLPGTDTQYF.

The rearrangement joins TRBV30 to TRBJ2-6, with a weak D call TRBD2 (6 bases). V was pared by 3 bases and J by 2 bases, with 11 bases between. The CDR3 runs 15 residues. CDR1 and CDR2 from the germline V gene are GTSNPN and SVGIG (reference sequence). The CDR3: CAWSPRGTGANVLTF. The CDR3 DNA follows: TGTGCCTGGAGCCCCCGGGGGACTGGGGCCAACGTCCTGACTTTC.

The rearrangement joins TRBV28 to TRBJ1-2, with D possibly TRBD1 on 6 matching bases. The CDR3 is 15 residues long. Trimming shortened V by 3 bases and J by 3 bases, and 14 bases separated the two germline ends. CDR1 and CDR2 from the germline V gene are MDHEN and SYDVKM. Written as DNA, the CDR3 is TGTGCCAGCAGTTTCGTGGGGGCGCGGGACTATGGCTACACCTTC. Its translation is CASSFVGARDYGYTF.

The chain has TRBV19 and TRBJ2-1; 8 bases match TRBD1. CDR1 is LNHDA and CDR2 is SQIVND in the germline V gene (reference sequence). J gave up 2 bases and V 4 bases, and 4 bases lay outside the gene matches. This CDR3 region has 15 residues. The CDR3 DNA follows: TGTGCCAGTAGTACGACAGGGGTAACCTACAATGAGCAGTTCTTC. Amino acid sequence: CASSTTGVTYNEQFF.

This chain joins TRBV19 and TRBJ2-7; TRBD2 matches at 13 bases. J gave up 5 bases and V 5 bases, and 6 bases lay outside the gene matches. This CDR3 region has 15 residues. Per the germline V gene, CDR1 is LNHDA and CDR2 is SQIVND (reference sequence). The CDR3 DNA is TGTGCCAGTAGTCCGCCGGGACTAGCGGGAAACGAGCAGTACTTC. This encodes CASSPPGLAGNEQYF.

V usage is TRBV4-1 and J usage is TRBJ2-1; no firm D call. CDR3 length equals 17 residues. Germline V CDR1 and CDR2: MGHRA, YSYEKL. Trimming removed 3 bases from V and 1 base from J, with 16 bases in between. CDR3 amino acids: CASSHLPPQISYNEQFF. CDR3 DNA sequence: TGCGCCAGCAGCCACCTGCCCCCACAGATTTCCTACAATGAGCAGTTCTTC.

The chain combines TRBV9 with TRBJ2-5, with a weak D call TRBD2 (6 bases). CDR1 is SGDLS and CDR2 is YYNGEE in the germline V gene. CDR3 length: 16 amino acids. V dropped 3 bases and J dropped 2 bases, with 17 bases sitting between them. The CDR3 here is CASSASLGLLQETQYF. CDR3 nucleotides: TGTGCCAGCAGCGCTTCTTTAGGACTATTACAAGAGACCCAGTACTTC.

The gene calls are TRBV20-1 and TRBJ1-2; D is perhaps TRBD1 (5 bases). The CDR3 spans 11 residues. Germline V gene data show CDR1 as DFQATT and CDR2 as SNEGSKA (reference sequence). Trimming shortened V by 5 bases and J by 7 bases, and 11 bases separated the two germline ends. The CDR3 coding sequence is TGCAGTGCTTCCAGGGTAGTTGGCTACACCTTC. Its protein is CSASRVVGYTF.

This chain joins TRBV7-9 and TRBJ2-5, with unresolved D. The germline V gene encodes CDR1 SEHNR and CDR2 FQNEAQ (reference sequence). The CDR3 has 14 amino acids. V was cut by 4 bases and J by 5 bases, with 14 bases left in between. The CDR3 here is CASSSDTHRETQYF. The CDR3 DNA reads as TGTGCCAGCAGCTCTGACACTCATCGGGAGACCCAGTACTTC. Drawing the rest from reference TRBV7-9 and TRBJ2-5, the complete variable domain is DTGVSQNPRHKITKRGQNVTFRCDPISEHNRLYWYRQTLGQGPEFLTYFQNEAQLEKSRLLSDRFSAERPKGSFSTLEIQRTEQGDSAMYLCASSSDTHRETQYFGPGTRLLVL.

The CDR3 region is CASSLGQGIGNTIYF. The CDR3 region has the DNA TGTGCCAGCTCGCTGGGACAGGGTATCGGAAACACCATATATTTT. The chain recombines TRBV18 with TRBJ1-3, with 9 bases that match TRBD1. V shed 6 bases, J shed 4 bases, and the junction held 7 bases outside the gene matches. Germline lookup yields CDR1 KGHSH and CDR2 LQKENI. This CDR3 has 15 amino acids.

The chain employs TRBV7-2 and TRBJ2-1, with D possibly matching TRBD2 (5 bases). Looked up from germline, CDR1 is SGHTA and CDR2 is FQGNSA. CDR3 length: 11 amino acids. Trimming removed 5 bases at V and 10 bases at J, with 9 bases between. The CDR3 loop reads CASSDYLEQFF. The CDR3 DNA is TGTGCCAGCAGCGACTATCTCGAGCAGTTCTTC. Supplemented by reference TRBV7-2 and TRBJ2-1, the full variable domain reads GAGVSQSPSNKVTEKGKDVELRCDPISGHTALYWYRQSLGQGLEFLIYFQGNSAPDKSGLPSDRFSAERTGGSVSTLTIQRTQQEDSAVYLCASSDYLEQFFGPGTRLTVL.

The chain employs TRBV27 and TRBJ2-7, with TRBD1 as a possible D gene (6 bases). The length of the CDR3 is 13 residues. Trimming shortened V by 8 bases and J by 3 bases, and 14 bases separated the two germline ends. Germline values: CDR1 MNHEY, CDR2 SMNVEV (reference sequence). The CDR3 reads CASHPQGGYEQYF. CDR3 DNA sequence: TGTGCCAGCCACCCACAGGGCGGCTACGAGCAGTACTTC.